Following are 21 T cell receptor beta chains from one sample sequenced in a study of blood T cell repertoires in COVID-19. The assay was immunoSEQ multiplex PCR, and TCRdb's table has in-frame clones only and misses some. The sample gives more than 90,000 clones, around 76% of which show up once; 15% to 20% is in the top ten. Source material: peripheral blood. The source of these receptors is a man older than 75 with acute or convalescent COVID-19.

This chain connects TRBV2 to TRBJ1-5, with D perhaps matching TRBD1 (6 bases). Germline V gene data show CDR1 as SNHLY and CDR2 as FYNNEI. V lost 0 bases and J 7 bases, leaving 10 bases between the germline ends. The CDR3 runs 14 residues. The DNA of the CDR3 is TGTGCCAGCAGTGAAGCGCGGGGGGGCCAGCCCCAGCATTTT. Translated: CASSEARGGQPQHF. Using reference TRBV2 and TRBJ1-5 for the parts outside the CDR3, the full variable domain is EPEVTQTPSHQVTQMGQEVILRCVPISNHLYFYWYRQILGQKVEFLVSFYNNEISEKSEIFDDQFSVERPDGSNFTLKIRSTKLEDSAMYFCASSEARGGQPQHFGDGTRLSIL.

This chain connects TRBV28 to TRBJ1-4, with 7 bases that match TRBD1. In germline, CDR1 is MDHEN, CDR2 SYDVKM. Trimming removed 10 bases from V and 4 bases from J; junction bases left unmatched: 12. CDR3 size: 15 residues. The chain's CDR3 is CATGEDRVNNEKLFF. CDR3 in DNA: TGTGCCACTGGGGAAGACAGGGTCAATAATGAAAAACTGTTTTTT.

This clone appeared once. The rearrangement links TRBV5-1 to TRBJ1-4; D remains unclear. CDR3 size: 15 residues. From germline, CDR1 is SGHRS and CDR2 YFSETQ. V lost 4 bases to trimming and J lost 6 bases, with 16 bases between them. CDR3 sequence (DNA): TGCGCCAGCAGCCTCAGACACGAGAGGGATGAAAAACTGTTTTTT. Its protein is CASSLRHERDEKLFF.

CDR3 protein: CASSLGFGGAANYGYTF. CDR3 nucleotide sequence: TGTGCCAGCAGCTTAGGATTCGGCGGGGCCGCTAACTATGGCTACACCTTC. The rearrangement links TRBV7-8 to TRBJ1-2, with TRBD1 as a possible D gene (5 bases). The CDR3 is 17 amino acids. Germline V gives CDR1 SGHVS, CDR2 FQNEAQ. V dropped 1 base and J dropped 0 bases, with 15 bases sitting between them.

This clone was recorded many times. The chain couples TRBV24-1 to TRBJ2-1; 11 positions match TRBD2. Germline V gene lookup returns CDR1 KGHDR and CDR2 SFDVKD. V was pared by 6 bases and J by 8 bases, with 11 bases of the junction left unmatched. The CDR3 sequence is 16 residues long. DNA for the CDR3: TGTGCCACCAGTAAATCCGGGACTAGCGGTCGCGATGAGCAGTTCTTC. Translation gives CATSKSGTSGRDEQFF.

This clone was observed once. The chain joins TRBV7-9 to TRBJ1-6; D ambiguous. The ends were cut back, 5 bases at V and 3 bases at J, with 11 bases in the middle. The germline CDR1 and CDR2 sequences are SEHNR and FQNEAQ (reference sequence). The CDR3 extends over 15 amino acids. Here the CDR3 DNA reads TGTGCCAGCAGCCTCCAGGTGGACTATAATTCACCCCTCCACTTT. It yields the protein CASSLQVDYNSPLHF.

The rearrangement joins TRBV7-2 to TRBJ1-1; D unresolved. Germline-derived CDR1 and CDR2 are SGHTA and FQGNSA. This CDR3 has 14 residues. Trimming shortened V by 5 bases and J by 1 base, and 11 bases separated the two germline ends. The CDR3 sequence: CASSRDLGNTEAFF. Written as DNA, the CDR3 is TGTGCCAGCAGCCGCGACTTGGGGAACACTGAAGCTTTCTTT. Supplemented by reference TRBV7-2 and TRBJ1-1, the full variable domain reads GAGVSQSPSNKVTEKGKDVELRCDPISGHTALYWYRQSLGQGLEFLIYFQGNSAPDKSGLPSDRFSAERTGGSVSTLTIQRTQQEDSAVYLCASSRDLGNTEAFFGQGTRLTVV.

The rearrangement links TRBV6-5 to TRBJ1-2, with TRBD1 as a possible D gene (6 bases). From germline, CDR1 is MNHEY and CDR2 SVGAGI. The CDR3 has 13 residues. The germline V and J ends were trimmed by 5 bases and 4 bases, with 11 bases remaining between them. The CDR3 DNA reads as TGTGCCAGCAGTCCGACAGGATCCTATGGCTACACCTTC. Translation gives CASSPTGSYGYTF.

V is TRBV24-1 and J is TRBJ2-3; 9 bases match TRBD2. The J segment lost 7 bases and the V segment lost 6 bases, leaving 7 bases of the junction unmatched. Per germline, CDR1 KGHDR and CDR2 SFDVKD. This CDR3 has 14 residues. CDR3 loop: CATSKSSGKYTQYF. The CDR3 coding sequence is TGTGCCACCAGTAAGTCTAGCGGGAAATATACGCAGTATTTT.

This clone is judged medium-sized (0.01 to 0.1%). The chain links TRBV18 to TRBJ1-6, with 9 bases identical to TRBD1. V was pared by 3 bases and J by 10 bases, with 13 bases of the junction left unmatched. The CDR3 is 17 amino acids. The germline gives CDR1 KGHSH, CDR2 LQKENI. This CDR3 is CASSPIGPQGAGSPLHF. For the CDR3, the DNA is TGTGCCAGCTCACCTATCGGTCCACAGGGGGCTGGCTCACCCCTCCACTTT.

The CDR3 nucleotides are TGTGCCAGCAGTGTCCCCAGGGACAGGGGGCATCAGCCCCAGCATTTT. Residues: CASSVPRDRGHQPQHF. The genes are TRBV6-4 and TRBJ1-5; the match to TRBD1 covers 12 bases. Germline V gene lookup returns CDR1 MRHNA and CDR2 SNTAGT. V lost 4 bases to trimming and J lost 5 bases; unmatched junction nucleotides: 6. The CDR3 totals 16 residues.

This chain uses TRBV2 with TRBJ2-3, with TRBD2 matching over 8 bases. The CDR3 spans 16 residues. V dropped 4 bases and J dropped 8; count of bases not matched to a gene: 14. Germline V lookup: CDR1 SNHLY, CDR2 FYNNEI. This CDR3 reads CASSGKAGDPELTQYF. CDR3 bases: TGTGCCAGCAGTGGAAAAGCGGGGGACCCGGAGCTTACGCAGTATTTT.

J is TRBJ2-5 and V is TRBV5-1; D is perhaps TRBD1 (5 bases). This CDR3 comprises 16 residues. Germline V lookup: CDR1 SGHRS, CDR2 YFSETQ. Trimming took 0 bases from V and 3 from J, leaving 15 bases between them. CDR3 residues: CASSLGGFVMKETQYF. As DNA, the CDR3 is TGCGCCAGCAGCTTGGGGGGCTTCGTTATGAAAGAGACCCAGTACTTC.

The chain is built from TRBV27 and TRBJ1-1; D unclear. Germline V gene sequence: CDR1 MNHEY, CDR2 SMNVEV (reference sequence). V gave up 0 bases and J gave up 4 bases, with 12 bases separating them. This CDR3 is built from 15 residues. The CDR3 region has the DNA TGTGCCAGCAGTTTATCGAATCGGGGTAGCACTGAAGCTTTCTTT. Amino acids: CASSLSNRGSTEAFF.

V and J are TRBV7-2 and TRBJ1-5; 7 bases map to TRBD1. Trimming at V came to 5 bases and at J to 5 bases, leaving 9 bases not matched to a gene. This CDR3 region has 15 residues. Germline V CDR1 and CDR2: SGHTA, FQGNSA. Here the CDR3 DNA reads TGTGCCAGCAGCCCTAGGACAGGTAGTGATCAGCCCCAGCATTTT. This codes for CASSPRTGSDQPQHF.

The V gene is TRBV14, the J gene TRBJ2-7; D perhaps matches TRBD1 (6 bases). Germline V CDR1 and CDR2: SGHDN, FVKESK. The CDR3 is 16 residues long. Trimming cost V 1 base and J 4 bases, with 17 bases left between them. CDR3 region: CASSQARGDQRYEQYF. The CDR3 DNA follows: TGTGCCAGCAGCCAAGCCAGGGGAGACCAGAGGTACGAGCAGTACTTC.

This chain connects TRBV5-4 to TRBJ1-1; D not resolved. Looked up from germline, CDR1 is SGHNT and CDR2 is YYREEE (reference sequence). Between the trimmed V and J ends, which lost 1 base and 1 base, there was a span of 8 bases. This CDR3 has 14 amino acids. The CDR3 sequence is CASSLPGENTEAFF. In nucleotides, the CDR3 is TGTGCCAGCAGCTTGCCAGGTGAGAACACTGAAGCTTTCTTT.

This rearrangement joins TRBV19 to TRBJ1-4; D gene ambiguous. The CDR3 is made up of 14 amino acids. Trimming cost V 3 bases and J 4 bases, with 9 bases left between them. Germline loops: CDR1 LNHDA, CDR2 SQIVND (reference sequence). The CDR3 DNA sequence: TGTGCCAGTAGTATCCGCGAATATAATGAAAAACTGTTTTTT. Translated, it gives CASSIREYNEKLFF.

Here the CDR3 DNA reads TGTGCCAGCAGCGGATTAACAGGGGCGGTTGAAGCTTTCTTT. It codes for CASSGLTGAVEAFF. The genes are TRBV14 and TRBJ1-1; 7 nucleotides line up with TRBD1. This CDR3 contains 14 residues. Unmatched junction bases numbered 10, after V lost 5 bases and J lost 7 bases. Germline values: CDR1 SGHDN, CDR2 FVKESK.

This clone appeared once. The CDR3 loop is CAWGRGQGIDQPQHF. CDR3 nucleotide sequence: TGTGCCTGGGGGAGAGGACAGGGCATTGATCAGCCCCAGCATTTT. V usage is TRBV30 and J usage is TRBJ1-5, with 8 bases matching TRBD1. The V gene's germline CDR1 is GTSNPN and CDR2 SVGIG (reference sequence). The CDR3 totals 15 residues. V trimming: 5 bases; J trimming: 5 bases; junction bases outside the gene matches: 11.

This clone was seen more than once but under ten times. The V gene is TRBV5-4, the J gene TRBJ2-2, with D possibly being TRBD1 (6 bases). Looked up from germline, CDR1 is SGHNT and CDR2 is YYREEE (reference sequence). V lost 1 base and J lost 0, with 10 bases in between. There are 16 residues in the CDR3. DNA of the CDR3: TGTGCCAGCAGCTTGAGGGGGTCCGCGAACACCGGGGAGCTGTTTTTT. Its protein is CASSLRGSANTGELFF.